A selection of T cell receptor beta chains follows, all from one sample in a study of brain T cells in children with intractable seizures. Some clones are missing from TCRdb's copy, which holds only in-frame ones; the method was immunoSEQ multiplex PCR. Of tens of thousands of clones in the sample, roughly 91% were seen once. Material: peripheral blood, obtained at surgery. The receptors here all came from a boy under two years old with tuberous sclerosis and intractable seizures. The CDR3 runs from the conserved cysteine through the conserved F or W. The order of the fields is V gene, J gene, D gene, CDR3 DNA, CDR3 protein. A D gene is named only where the DNA matches it firmly.

TRBV5-1	TRBJ2-5	-	TGCGCCAGCAGCTCGCCCATTCTCAGGGTTGTGTACCAGACCCAGTACTTC	CASSSPILRVVYQTQYF
TRBV24-1	TRBJ1-5	-	TGTGCCACCAGTGATACAGGGCTCCGCAATCAGCCCCAGCATTTT	CATSDTGLRNQPQHF
TRBV11-2	TRBJ2-7	TRBD1	TGTGCCAGCAGTTCCTCGGGGGACAGGGGTCCCTACGAGCAGTACTTC	CASSSSGDRGPYEQYF
TRBV28	TRBJ2-7	TRBD1	TGTGCCAGCAGTTTAGGGACAGGGAGGAGATCCTACGAGCAGTACTTC	CASSLGTGRRSYEQYF
TRBV6-6	TRBJ1-2	-	TGTGCCAGCAGTTACTTAGAGGATGGCTACACCTTC	CASSYLEDGYTF
TRBV3-1/TRBV3-2	TRBJ2-3	-	TGTGCCAGCAGCCCTGCGGGTGTCGGCACAGATACGCAGTATTTT	CASSPAGVGTDTQYF
TRBV3-1/TRBV3-2	TRBJ2-2	TRBD1	TGTGCCAGCAGCCAAGAGTGGACAGGACCCACCGGGGAGCTGTTTTTT	CASSQEWTGPTGELFF
TRBV15	TRBJ2-6	TRBD1	TGTGCCACCAGGCCGGACAGGGTATTAGTTACTGGGGCCAACGTCCTGACTTTC	CATRPDRVLVTGANVLTF
TRBV19	TRBJ2-2	TRBD2	TGTGCCAGTGGCATAGCGGGATACACCGGGGAGCTGTTTTTT	CASGIAGYTGELFF
TRBV28	TRBJ2-3	-	TGTGCCAGCAATCCGGGACCCACTCATACGCAGTATTTT	CASNPGPTHTQYF
TRBV4-1	TRBJ2-5	TRBD2	TGCGCCAGCAGCCCCAGCGGGGTCTACCAAGAGACCCAGTACTTC	CASSPSGVYQETQYF
TRBV6-5	TRBJ2-5	TRBD2	TGTGCCAGCAGTTTAGCGGGGGGACTACAAGAGACCCAGTACTTC	CASSLAGGLQETQYF
TRBV12-3/TRBV12-4	TRBJ1-2	-	TGTGCCAGCAGTTTAGACGGAAACTATGGCTACACCTTC	CASSLDGNYGYTF